The next 6 T cell receptor beta chains were all read from a single sample in a study of blood T cell repertoires in COVID-19. Sequencing was performed with immunoSEQ multiplex PCR; in TCRdb, only in-frame clones are kept and a portion is missing. The data hold about 250,000 clones, with approximately 89% observed a single time. Sequencing input: peripheral blood. Receptors originate from a woman aged 55-69 years who had recovered from COVID-19.

The chain has TRBV9 and TRBJ2-5; no clear D gene. The ends were cut back, 5 bases at V and 2 bases at J, with 13 bases in the middle. The CDR3 is 14 amino acids. Germline CDR1 reads SGDLS; CDR2 reads YYNGEE. CDR3 DNA: TGTGCCAGCAGTGGAGCGAGCGAGCAAGAGACCCAGTACTTC. Translation gives CASSGASEQETQYF.

In this sample, this clone turned up once. The chain combines TRBV11-2 with TRBJ1-2; D perhaps matches TRBD1 (6 bases). Per germline, CDR1 SGHAT and CDR2 FQNNGV. V dropped 4 bases and J dropped 0 bases, with 15 bases sitting between them. The CDR3 totals 16 residues. The CDR3 loop is CASSSSRTETNYGYTF. For the CDR3, the DNA is TGTGCCAGCAGCTCAAGTCGGACAGAAACTAACTATGGCTACACCTTC.

The rearrangement joins TRBV5-1 to TRBJ2-2; TRBD2 might be the D (5 bases). V dropped 4 bases and J dropped 6 bases, with 13 bases sitting between them. Germline loops: CDR1 SGHRS, CDR2 YFSETQ. This CDR3 has 14 amino acids. CDR3 sequence: CASSPSPGAGELFF. CDR3 coding DNA: TGCGCCAGCAGCCCGAGCCCCGGGGCCGGGGAGCTGTTTTTT. Based on the CDR3 plus reference TRBV5-1 and TRBJ2-2, the full variable domain is KAGVTQTPRYLIKTRGQQVTLSCSPISGHRSVSWYQQTPGQGLQFLFEYFSETQRNKGNFPGRFSGRQFSNSRSEMNVSTLELGDSALYLCASSPSPGAGELFFGEGSRLTVL.

This clone was counted only a few times. The chain carries TRBV19 and TRBJ1-2; 9 nucleotides line up with TRBD1. After removal of 3 bases from V and 5 bases from J, the junction contained 7 bases not matched to a gene. The CDR3 contains 15 residues. Per the germline V gene, CDR1 is LNHDA and CDR2 is SQIVND (reference sequence). CDR3 bases: TGTGCCAGTAGTATGCGGGGACAGGGAGGGTATGGCTACACCTTC. Residues: CASSMRGQGGYGYTF.

This chain joins TRBV2 and TRBJ2-2; D is perhaps TRBD2 (5 bases). The germline V and J ends were trimmed by 4 bases and 10 bases, with 16 bases remaining between them. This CDR3 contains 14 residues. The germline V gene encodes CDR1 SNHLY and CDR2 FYNNEI. Here the CDR3 reads CASSARGGVKELFF. The CDR3, as DNA: TGTGCCAGCAGTGCCCGGGGTGGGGTAAAGGAGCTGTTTTTT.

The chain recombines TRBV6-2 or TRBV6-3 with TRBJ1-2, with TRBD1 matching 9 bases. V lost 4 bases and J lost 4; bases outside the gene matches: 7. The germline V gene has CDR1 MNHEY and CDR2 SVGEGT. CDR3 size: 15 residues. In DNA, the CDR3 is TGTGCCAGCAGTTCTCGGACAGGGGACAGCTATGGCTACACCTTC. Amino acids: CASSSRTGDSYGYTF.